Below are 23 T cell receptor beta chains sequenced from a single sample in a study of cytomegalovirus exposure and HLA in healthy donors. Primers for the PCR totalled 60 Vbeta and 13 Jbeta. Method: immunoSEQ multiplex PCR; TCRdb's copy keeps in-frame clones and lacks some. This table holds over 75,000 clones. The source material was PBMCs. The receptors come from a man aged 50-59 years in good health and CMV-seronegative.

The V and J genes are TRBV11-2 and TRBJ2-1; D is uncertain. The CDR3 has 13 residues. Per the germline V gene, CDR1 is SGHAT and CDR2 is FQNNGV. The V and J ends lost 5 bases and 6 bases respectively, with 11 bases between them. CDR3 loop: CASSKEASNEQFF. The CDR3 DNA reads as TGTGCCAGCAGCAAAGAAGCCTCCAATGAGCAGTTCTTC.

The CDR3: CASRSTGAWSSYNSPLHF. In DNA form, the CDR3 reads TGTGCCAGCCGCTCGACAGGGGCGTGGAGCTCCTATAATTCACCCCTCCACTTT. The chain combines TRBV27 with TRBJ1-6; TRBD1 agrees at 8 bases. V trimming: 8 bases; J trimming: 0 bases; junction bases outside the gene matches: 12. Germline CDR1 and CDR2: MNHEY and SMNVEV (reference sequence). There are 18 residues in the CDR3.

The CDR3 DNA sequence: TGTGCCAGCAGTTACTCCGGGACAGTCTACGAGCAGTACTTC. As protein: CASSYSGTVYEQYF. The chain carries TRBV6-5 and TRBJ2-7, with 7 bases matching TRBD1. CDR3 length: 14 residues. Germline CDR1 and CDR2: MNHEY and SVGAGI. Unmatched junction bases numbered 2, after V lost 0 bases and J lost 3 bases.

The gene calls are TRBV28 and TRBJ1-3; 8 bases agree with TRBD1. This CDR3 is built from 16 residues. Germline V gene lookup returns CDR1 MDHEN and CDR2 SYDVKM. The ends lost 6 bases at V and 2 bases at J; junction bases unmatched: 9. CDR3 coding DNA: TGTGCCAGCAGCTTAACAATGACAGGGGCTGGAAACACCATATATTTT. This gives the protein CASSLTMTGAGNTIYF.

The chain links TRBV28 to TRBJ1-2, with 9 bases lining up with TRBD1. The length of the CDR3 is 13 residues. The ends lost 6 bases at V and 8 bases at J; junction bases unmatched: 7. Germline assignment: CDR1 MDHEN and CDR2 SYDVKM. CDR3 sequence: CASRGTGLGGYTF. DNA for the CDR3: TGTGCCAGCAGGGGGACAGGGCTTGGGGGCTACACCTTC.

The V call is TRBV19, the J call TRBJ1-2; TRBD1 matches at 8 bases. The CDR3 contains 17 residues. Per germline, CDR1 LNHDA and CDR2 SQIVND (reference sequence). Trimming removed 5 bases from V and 0 bases from J; junction bases left unmatched: 11. The CDR3 nucleotides read TGTGCCAGTAGTGACCGGGACAGGACAATAGCTAACTATGGCTACACCTTC. It codes for CASSDRDRTIANYGYTF.

The genes are TRBV2 and TRBJ2-5; 11 bases line up with TRBD1. CDR1 and CDR2 (germline): SNHLY, FYNNEI. The junction had 8 bases not matched to a gene; V was cut back by 6 bases and J by 5 bases. This CDR3 is built from 15 residues. The CDR3: CASRLGDRGYETQYF. For the CDR3, the DNA is TGTGCCAGCAGGTTGGGGGACAGGGGGTATGAGACCCAGTACTTC.

The rearrangement uses TRBV5-1 and TRBJ2-1; 11 bases map to TRBD2. CDR3 length equals 18 residues. Germline V CDR1 and CDR2: SGHRS, YFSETQ. V was clipped by 0 bases and J by 4 bases; unmatched bases: 9. CDR3 in amino acids: CASSLVFSSGGLYNEQFF. DNA for the CDR3: TGCGCCAGCAGCTTGGTCTTTTCTAGCGGGGGGCTTTACAATGAGCAGTTCTTC.

The chain has TRBV27 and TRBJ1-5; D might be TRBD1 (5 bases). V lost 5 bases and J 3 bases, leaving 11 bases between the germline ends. Germline V lookup: CDR1 MNHEY, CDR2 SMNVEV (reference sequence). The CDR3 length is 14 residues. CDR3 sequence reads: CASSQGYNNQPQHF. In DNA form, the CDR3 reads TGTGCCAGCAGTCAGGGATATAACAATCAGCCCCAGCATTTT.

The chain couples TRBV10-3 to TRBJ1-2, with TRBD1 matching over 7 bases. Losses at the gene ends were 6 bases for V and 7 bases for J; bases not matched to a gene: 5. The length of the CDR3 is 12 residues. Germline V gene lookup returns CDR1 ENHRY and CDR2 SYGVKD. CDR3 region: CAIRPGQSGYTF. CDR3 nucleotides: TGTGCCATCAGACCGGGACAGTCTGGCTACACCTTC.

V and J are TRBV6-4 and TRBJ2-2; 14 bases are a match to TRBD2. The CDR3 runs 16 residues. Per the germline V gene, CDR1 is MRHNA and CDR2 is SNTAGT. The V and J ends lost 6 bases and 3 bases, in that order; junction bases with no gene match: 3. The CDR3 sequence: CASRRTSGGHTGELFF. For the CDR3, the DNA is TGTGCCAGCAGAAGGACTAGCGGGGGGCACACCGGGGAGCTGTTTTTT.

This chain joins TRBV10-3 and TRBJ1-2, with D uncertain. The CDR3 loop spans 17 amino acids. Germline V gene sequence: CDR1 ENHRY, CDR2 SYGVKD. With 3 bases removed from V and 1 base from J, the gap between germline ends came to 18 bases. The CDR3 DNA is TGTGCCATCAGTGACCTCGAGTCCCAATCCTTTAACTATGGCTACACCTTC. Translating it yields CAISDLESQSFNYGYTF.

The chain recombines TRBV6-5 with TRBJ2-7; D is ambiguous. This CDR3 contains 14 residues. CDR1 and CDR2 from the germline V gene are MNHEY and SVGAGI. V was pared by 0 bases and J by 9 bases, with 15 bases between. In nucleotides, the CDR3 is TGTGCCAGCAGTTACTCGAAGAGTAGCCTCATGCAGTACTTC. It is translated as CASSYSKSSLMQYF.

The chain couples TRBV6-6 to TRBJ2-3, with 8 bases matching TRBD2. CDR1 is MNHNY and CDR2 is SVGAGI in the germline V gene (reference sequence). The CDR3 is 15 residues long. V lost 1 base and J lost 2; bases outside the gene matches: 2. For the CDR3, the DNA is TGTGCCAGCAGTTACTTCGGGGGGGTCACAGATACGCAGTATTTT. Protein product: CASSYFGGVTDTQYF.

The J gene is TRBJ2-3, the V gene TRBV28; TRBD2 agrees at 12 bases. J was trimmed by 2 bases and V by 8 bases; bases with no gene match: 5. The CDR3 length is 15 residues. CDR1 MDHEN and CDR2 SYDVKM come from the germline V gene. The CDR3: CASLGLAGYTDTQYF. CDR3 DNA sequence: TGTGCCAGCCTCGGACTAGCGGGGTACACAGATACGCAGTATTTT.

The chain carries TRBV9 and TRBJ2-1; 8 nucleotides line up with TRBD2. Trimming cost V 0 bases and J 4 bases; bases outside gene matches: 3. Germline V gene lookup returns CDR1 SGDLS and CDR2 YYNGEE. The CDR3 spans 15 residues. CDR3 bases: TGTGCCAGCAGCGTAGTGGGACTAGTATACAATGAGCAGTTCTTC. Amino acid sequence: CASSVVGLVYNEQFF.

The chain links TRBV9 to TRBJ2-1; 15 bases match TRBD2. V gave up 4 bases and J gave up 5 bases; unmatched junction bases: 13. The CDR3 is made up of 19 amino acids. Germline V lookup: CDR1 SGDLS, CDR2 YYNGEE. CDR3 bases: TGTGCCAGCAGCCTTGGACAGGGACTAGCGGGGGGACTCGACAATGAGCAGTTCTTC. Its protein is CASSLGQGLAGGLDNEQFF.

This chain connects TRBV30 to TRBJ2-1; the D gene is possibly TRBD2 (6 bases). CDR1 is GTSNPN and CDR2 is SVGIG in the germline V gene (reference sequence). The CDR3 extends over 14 amino acids. V lost 1 base and J lost 6, with 13 bases in between. The CDR3 region has the DNA TGTGCCTGGAGTGAGGCGGGGCAGCTCAATGAGCAGTTCTTC. It is translated as CAWSEAGQLNEQFF.

The J gene is TRBJ1-2, the V gene TRBV6-1; D remains ambiguous. Germline-derived CDR1 and CDR2 are MNHNS and SASEGT. The CDR3 covers 13 residues. V lost 3 bases and J lost 4, with 9 bases in between. CDR3 protein: CASSDTWAYGYTF. As DNA, the CDR3 is TGTGCCAGCAGTGACACCTGGGCCTATGGCTACACCTTC.

The chain employs TRBV29-1 and TRBJ1-2; D may be TRBD1 (5 bases). The V and J ends lost 4 bases and 5 bases respectively, with 8 bases between them. The CDR3 spans 11 residues. Germline CDR1 SQVTM, CDR2 ANQGSEA. The CDR3 here is CSVVRGYGYTF. CDR3 DNA: TGCAGCGTTGTTAGGGGATATGGCTACACCTTC. Complete variable domain (other parts from reference TRBV29-1 and TRBJ1-2): SAVISQKPSRDICQRGTSLTIQCQVDSQVTMMFWYRQQPGQSLTLIATANQGSEATYESGFVIDKFPISRPNLTFSTLTVSNMSPEDSSIYLCSVVRGYGYTFGSGTRLTVV.

The rearrangement joins TRBV9 to TRBJ2-5, with TRBD1 matching 8 bases. Germline V CDR1 and CDR2: SGDLS, YYNGEE. Trimming removed 4 bases from V and 0 bases from J; junction bases left unmatched: 11. This CDR3 region has 17 residues. CDR3 nucleotide sequence: TGTGCCAGCAGCCTCGGAGGGGGACAGGTGTACCAAGAGACCCAGTACTTC. It yields the protein CASSLGGGQVYQETQYF.

V gene TRBV5-4 combines with J gene TRBJ1-1, with a possible D match to TRBD1 (5 bases). V was trimmed by 4 bases and J by 1 base, leaving 11 bases between them. From germline, CDR1 is SGHNT and CDR2 YYREEE (reference sequence). The CDR3 length is 14 residues. The CDR3, as DNA: TGTGCCAGCAGCGGGTGGGGCAAGAACACTGAAGCTTTCTTT. It encodes CASSGWGKNTEAFF. Full variable domain (remainder filled in from reference TRBV5-4 and TRBJ1-1): ETGVTQSPTHLIKTRGQQVTLRCSSQSGHNTVSWYQQALGQGPQFIFQYYREEENGRGNFPPRFSGLQFPNYSSELNVNALELDDSALYLCASSGWGKNTEAFFGQGTRLTVV.

In DNA, the CDR3 is TGCAGCGTAGGGGGGGGGTCGACCTACGAGCAGTACTTC. This gives the protein CSVGGGSTYEQYF. J is TRBJ2-7 and V is TRBV29-1, with D tentatively TRBD2 (7 bases). V dropped 6 bases and J dropped 2 bases, with 14 bases sitting between them. Looked up from germline, CDR1 is SQVTM and CDR2 is ANQGSEA. This CDR3 is 13 amino acids long.